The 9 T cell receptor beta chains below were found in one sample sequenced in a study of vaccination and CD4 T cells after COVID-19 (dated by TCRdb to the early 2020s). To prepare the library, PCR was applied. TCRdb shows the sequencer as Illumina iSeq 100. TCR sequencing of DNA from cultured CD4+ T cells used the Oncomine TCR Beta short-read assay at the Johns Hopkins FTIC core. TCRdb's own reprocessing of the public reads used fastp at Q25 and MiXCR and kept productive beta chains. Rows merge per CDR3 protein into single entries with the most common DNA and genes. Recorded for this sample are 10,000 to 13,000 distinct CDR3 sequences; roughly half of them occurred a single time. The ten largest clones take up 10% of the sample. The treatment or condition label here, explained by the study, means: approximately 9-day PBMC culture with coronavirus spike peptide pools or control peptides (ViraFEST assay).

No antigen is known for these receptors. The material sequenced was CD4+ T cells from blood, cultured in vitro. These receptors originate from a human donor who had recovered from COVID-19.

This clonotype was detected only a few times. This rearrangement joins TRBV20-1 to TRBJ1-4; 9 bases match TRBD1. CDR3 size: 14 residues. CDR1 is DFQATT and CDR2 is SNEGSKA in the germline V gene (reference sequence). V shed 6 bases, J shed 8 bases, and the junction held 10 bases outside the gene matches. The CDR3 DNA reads TGCAGTGCGGCACAGGGGGCCCTTTGGGAAAAACTGTTTTTT. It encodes CSAAQGALWEKLFF.

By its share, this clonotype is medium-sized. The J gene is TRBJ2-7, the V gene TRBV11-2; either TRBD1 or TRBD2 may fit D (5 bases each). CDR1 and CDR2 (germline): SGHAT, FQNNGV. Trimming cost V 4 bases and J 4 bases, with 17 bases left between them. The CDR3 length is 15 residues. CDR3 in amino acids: CASSWGTGERYEQYF. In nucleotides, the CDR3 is TGTGCCAGCAGCTGGGGGACCGGGGAAAGGTACGAGCAGTACTTC.

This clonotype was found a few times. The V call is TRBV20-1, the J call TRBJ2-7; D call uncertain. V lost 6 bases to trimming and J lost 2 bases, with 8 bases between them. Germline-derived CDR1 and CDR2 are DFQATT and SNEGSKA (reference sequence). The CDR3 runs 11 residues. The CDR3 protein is CSAGSTYEQYF. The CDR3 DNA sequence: TGCAGTGCGGGCTCCACCTACGAGCAGTACTTC.

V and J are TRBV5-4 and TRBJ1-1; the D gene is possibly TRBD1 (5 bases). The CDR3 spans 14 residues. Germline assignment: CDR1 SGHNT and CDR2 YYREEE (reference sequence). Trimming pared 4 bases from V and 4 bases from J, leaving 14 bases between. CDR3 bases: TGTGCCAGCAGCCCAAGACAGCTAACCACTGAAGCTTTCTTT. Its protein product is CASSPRQLTTEAFF.

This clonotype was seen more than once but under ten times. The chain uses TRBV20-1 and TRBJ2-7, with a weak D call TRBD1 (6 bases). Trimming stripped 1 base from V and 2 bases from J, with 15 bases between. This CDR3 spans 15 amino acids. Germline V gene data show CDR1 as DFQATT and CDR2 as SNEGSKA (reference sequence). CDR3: CSARAPTGNPYEQYF. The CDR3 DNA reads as TGCAGTGCTAGAGCACCGACAGGTAACCCCTACGAGCAGTACTTC.

CDR3 in amino acids: CASRADTAGSPLHF. As DNA, the CDR3 is TGTGCCAGCAGGGCCGACACCGCAGGTTCACCCCTCCACTTT. The V call is TRBV2, the J call TRBJ1-6; no clear D. V was trimmed by 6 bases and J by 9 bases, leaving 15 bases between them. The germline V gene encodes CDR1 SNHLY and CDR2 FYNNEI. The CDR3 runs 14 residues.

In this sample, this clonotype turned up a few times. The DNA for the CDR3 is TGCAGTGCTGGGGACAGGGCGAATAATTCACCCCTCCACTTT. It translates to CSAGDRANNSPLHF. The gene calls are TRBV20-1 and TRBJ1-6; 9 bases are shared with TRBD1. Germline V gene data show CDR1 as DFQATT and CDR2 as SNEGSKA (reference sequence). This CDR3 has 14 residues. J lost 5 bases, V lost 5 bases, and 4 bases had no gene match.

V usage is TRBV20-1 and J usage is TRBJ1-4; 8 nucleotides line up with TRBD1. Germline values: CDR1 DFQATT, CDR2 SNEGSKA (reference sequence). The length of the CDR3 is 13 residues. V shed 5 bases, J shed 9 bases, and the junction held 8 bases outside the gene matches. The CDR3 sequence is CSALLGTGQKLFF. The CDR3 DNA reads TGCAGTGCTCTCTTAGGGACAGGTCAAAAACTGTTTTTT.

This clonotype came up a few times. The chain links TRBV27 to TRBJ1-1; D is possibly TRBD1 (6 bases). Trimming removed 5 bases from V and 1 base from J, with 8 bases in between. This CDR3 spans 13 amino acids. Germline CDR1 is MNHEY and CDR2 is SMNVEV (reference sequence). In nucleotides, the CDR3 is TGTGCCAGCAGTCAACAGGGGAACACTGAAGCTTTCTTT. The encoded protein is CASSQQGNTEAFF.